Detailed here is one T cell receptor (beta chain). This clonotype was counted only a few times. No antigen is known for it. No base quality information exists; no much larger clone differs at one position. Ficoll-Paque density gradient centrifugation was the method used to isolate PBMCs. V ends up 4 bases short and J 7 bases short, with an unmatched junction base count of 13. CDR1 and CDR2 were assigned from the germline V gene (reference sequence) as SEHNR and FQNEAQ. Inclusive of the bounding cysteine and phenylalanine, the CDR3 is 16 residues long. The DNA shown is the 48-base CDR3, in frame from base 1. This sample is part of a study of T-cell memory formation after mild COVID-19 (dated by TCRdb to the early 2020s). At the level of the whole study: Most TCR sequence clusters were specific to one of the two donors. In a couple of donors, T-cell clones that expanded and contracted after mild COVID-19 were followed by sequencing TCRalpha and TCRbeta repertoires longitudinally. Two young, previously healthy adult volunteers, one female and one male, were included in the cohort. Summary of the overall study and its limitations: Whether the second-wave clones peaking on day 37 were SARS-CoV-2 specific was not confirmed. Balanced CD4/CD8 phenotypes were observed for clones contracting from day 15 to 85, whereas a bias towards CD4+ was observed for a second wave of clones expanding from day 15 to 37. Only a couple of mild cases were covered by the study, and larger cohorts that include severe cases with pre-infection samples were considered necessary. Contracting CD4+ clones appeared mostly in the CM and EM memory subsets, whereas CD8+ clones were enriched in EMRA. Some responding clones were found in pre-infection memory, which suggests that pre-existing cross-reactive memory T cells took part in the SARS-CoV-2 response.

The instrument given in TCRdb is Illumina NovaSeq 6000. TCRalpha and TCRbeta cDNA libraries were constructed by 5'RACE with constant-segment primers, with sample barcodes and unique molecular identifiers being introduced. RNA was extracted from every sample with Trizol reagent. Libraries were amplified in two PCR steps, with a second sample barcode and Illumina TruSeq adapters added in the second step. The libraries were sequenced on an Illumina NovaSeq using 2 x 150 bp paired-end reads. On the study's bioinformatics: With migec v1.2.7, reads were demultiplexed and then collapsed into UMI-guided consensus sequences. With mixcr v2.1.11, UMI consensuses were aligned to TRA and TRB V and J templates and assembled into clonotypes. Clonotypes were classified as expanded or contracted when called significant by both edgeR and NoisET, with noise models trained on biological replicates. For edgeR calls, the cutoffs were a false discovery rate-adjusted p below 0.01 and a log2 fold-change threshold of 1. PCA with hierarchical clustering of max-normalized trajectories of the 1000 most abundant clonotypes was used as exploratory dynamics analysis. Separately sequenced CD4+ and CD8+ repertoires were used to assign a CD4 or CD8 phenotype to each responding clone. TCRdb reworked the public reads: Q25 trimming with fastp, MiXCR clone assembly, productive beta chains retained. Rows are combined by CDR3 protein, so each entry shows the most common genes and DNA. The V and J calls and clone size come from TCRdb's table, not from the authors' own analysis. Recorded for this sample are about 110,000 distinct CDR3 sequences; around 11% of them occurred a single time. The ten largest clones capture more than 25% of the sample.

The rearranged chain carries TRBV7-9 and TRBJ2-3; TRBD2 aligns with 8 central bases. Sequenced sample: PBMCs or a T cell subset sorted from them (not recorded which). The clonotype comes from an adult woman who had mild COVID-19 (a few samples of this study predate the infection). The sample titles of this study are shuffled in the database, so cell type and time point are left out; the donor was told from shared clones. The CDR3 protein: CASSSGGAFGINTQYF. In nucleotides, the sequence is TGTGCCAGCAGCTCGGGGGGGGCATTCGGTATAAATACGCAGTATTTT. The reference TRBV7-9 and TRBJ2-3 proteins fill in what lies around the CDR3, so the full variable domain reads DTGVSQNPRHKITKRGQNVTFRCDPISEHNRLYWYRQTLGQGPEFLTYFQNEAQLEKSRLLSDRFSAERPKGSFSTLEIQRTEQGDSAMYLCASSSGGAFGINTQYFGPGTRLTVL.